This TCR beta chain is drawn from a study of early stage breast cancer tumors. Across the study: ER+/PR+/HER2- status applied to twelve of 16 invasive breast tumors.

The CDR3 sequence is 15 residues long. Losses at the gene ends were 5 bases for V and 0 bases for J; bases not matched to a gene: 3. CDR1 is MNHEY and CDR2 is SVGAGI in the germline V gene. Each sample had two DNA replicates, 0.5 ug blood or around 1.5 ug tissue. TCRdb's copy holds only in-frame clones and misses some; the assay was immunoSEQ multiplex PCR. The repertoire holds 45,000 to 60,000 clones, with approximately 90% as singletons. Sequenced material: blood. The gene calls are TRBV6-5 and TRBJ2-7; TRBD2 agrees at 11 bases. The TCR originated in a person in their 70s with breast cancer. CDR3 loop: CASSGTSGNSYEQYF. CDR3 DNA sequence: TGTGCCAGCAGTGGGACTAGCGGAAACTCCTACGAGCAGTACTTC.